These 21 T cell receptor beta chains were all obtained from the same sample, sequenced in a study of T cell responses to AZD1222 COVID-19 vaccine. Data came from immunoSEQ multiplex PCR; TCRdb stores just in-frame clones and leaves some out. The sample carries approximately 98,000 clones, 85% to 90% recorded once. Here the sequenced sample was peripheral blood, taken on day 0 of AZD1222 vaccination. The source of these receptors is an adult in good health.

This chain links TRBV9 with TRBJ2-7; no clear D gene. This CDR3 has 13 amino acids. Trimming removed 3 bases at V and 2 bases at J, with 9 bases between. CDR1 is SGDLS, CDR2 YYNGEE, per germline. Here the CDR3 DNA reads TGTGCCAGCAGCGGCCTCGTTCCCTACGAGCAGTACTTC. Encoded protein: CASSGLVPYEQYF.

The rearrangement uses TRBV4-2 and TRBJ2-7; D remains ambiguous. This CDR3 spans 16 amino acids. Germline CDR1 LGHNA, CDR2 YNFKEQ. Trimming pared 1 base from V and 0 bases from J, leaving 13 bases between. As DNA, the CDR3 is TGTGCCAGCAGCCAAGTGGCGACGGAGAGCTCCTACGAGCAGTACTTC. Encoded protein: CASSQVATESSYEQYF.

This clone was counted a single time. This sequence joins TRBV9 and TRBJ1-1; TRBD1 agrees at 10 bases. This CDR3 comprises 16 residues. The V gene's germline CDR1 is SGDLS and CDR2 YYNGEE. Trimming removed 3 bases from V and 5 bases from J; junction bases left unmatched: 10. This chain's CDR3 is CASSEIRQGAYTEAFF. CDR3 nucleotides: TGTGCCAGCAGCGAAATACGACAGGGGGCATATACTGAAGCTTTCTTT.

The V and J genes are TRBV7-2 and TRBJ2-5; D not certain. The CDR3 runs 16 residues. Germline V gene lookup returns CDR1 SGHTA and CDR2 FQGNSA. V was shortened by 1 base and J by 5 bases, with 17 bases between the two germline ends. For the CDR3, the DNA is TGTGCCAGCAGCTTAGTAAGGGCGACACGAGACGAGACCCAGTACTTC. Its translation is CASSLVRATRDETQYF. Variable domain in full (rest from reference TRBV7-2 and TRBJ2-5): GAGVSQSPSNKVTEKGKDVELRCDPISGHTALYWYRQSLGQGLEFLIYFQGNSAPDKSGLPSDRFSAERTGGSVSTLTIQRTQQEDSAVYLCASSLVRATRDETQYFGPGTRLLVL.

This CDR3 is CASSLAQGADGYTF. The CDR3 DNA reads as TGTGCCAGCAGCTTAGCACAGGGGGCAGATGGCTACACCTTC. V gene TRBV11-2 combines with J gene TRBJ1-2; TRBD1 matches at 9 bases. This CDR3 contains 14 residues. Trimming at V came to 1 base and at J to 6 bases, leaving 3 bases not matched to a gene. Germline loops: CDR1 SGHAT, CDR2 FQNNGV.

Here the CDR3 reads CASRIHGGAEAFF. CDR3 nucleotides: TGTGCCAGCAGGATACATGGCGGGGCTGAAGCTTTCTTT. The V and J genes are TRBV3-1 (or the pseudogene TRBV3-2) and TRBJ1-1; D ambiguous. Trimming cost V 6 bases and J 6 bases, with 14 bases left between them. CDR1 and CDR2 (germline): LGHDT, YNNKEL (reference sequence). The CDR3 spans 13 residues.

This sequence joins TRBV5-4 and TRBJ2-6; D ambiguous. Germline lookup yields CDR1 SGHNT and CDR2 YYREEE (reference sequence). The CDR3 runs to 15 residues. V gave up 6 bases and J gave up 0 bases, with 10 bases separating them. CDR3 coding DNA: TGTGCCAGCACCACGTTGCACTCTGGGGCCAACGTCCTGACTTTC. Residues: CASTTLHSGANVLTF.

The gene calls are TRBV18 and TRBJ1-5, with 9 bases that match TRBD1. The CDR3 spans 17 residues. Germline V gene sequence: CDR1 KGHSH, CDR2 LQKENI. The V and J ends lost 5 bases and 0 bases, in that order; junction bases with no gene match: 8. The CDR3 coding sequence is TGTGCCAGCTCATCCGGGACAGGGTTCCTTAGCAATCAGCCCCAGCATTTT. Protein sequence: CASSSGTGFLSNQPQHF.

The V gene is TRBV30, the J gene TRBJ1-2; D unclear. Trimming took 0 bases from V and 1 from J, leaving 15 bases between them. Germline CDR1 reads GTSNPN; CDR2 reads SVGIG (reference sequence). The CDR3 totals 16 residues. The CDR3 sequence: CAWSVRGQPNNYGYTF. CDR3 in DNA: TGTGCCTGGAGTGTACGTGGCCAGCCTAATAACTATGGCTACACCTTC.

The chain recombines TRBV2 with TRBJ2-2; no reliable D call. The CDR3 sequence is 15 residues long. The V end was cut by 5 bases, the J end by 0 bases, with 10 bases between. The germline CDR1 and CDR2 sequences are SNHLY and FYNNEI. The DNA for the CDR3 is TGTGCCAGCAGTCCAGACTCTCCGAACACCGGGGAGCTGTTTTTT. The encoded protein is CASSPDSPNTGELFF.

This clone was found a few times. V is TRBV6-5 and J is TRBJ2-7; TRBD2 matches at 9 bases. Trimming removed 0 bases from V and 2 bases from J; junction bases left unmatched: 2. CDR1 MNHEY and CDR2 SVGAGI come from the germline V gene. The CDR3 has 15 residues. The CDR3 coding sequence is TGTGCCAGCAGTTACTCCCTAGCGGGGCCCTACGAGCAGTACTTC. It yields the protein CASSYSLAGPYEQYF.

In this sample, this clone turned up a few times. This sequence joins TRBV12-3 or TRBV12-4 and TRBJ2-2; a weak D match, TRBD2 (5 bases). V was cut by 6 bases and J by 6 bases, with 8 bases left in between. The CDR3 contains 12 residues. This CDR3 is CASSSGAGELFF. The CDR3 DNA sequence: TGTGCCAGCAGCTCCGGGGCCGGGGAGCTGTTTTTT.

This rearrangement joins TRBV7-2 to TRBJ2-2; D is uncertain. Trimming removed 1 base at V and 4 bases at J, with 4 bases between. Germline assignment: CDR1 SGHTA and CDR2 FQGNSA. This CDR3 region has 13 residues. CDR3 DNA: TGTGCCAGCAGCTTAGTTGCCACCGGGGAGCTGTTTTTT. The encoded protein is CASSLVATGELFF.

In its sample, this clone was seen a few times. The chain joins TRBV28 to TRBJ1-2; 12 positions match TRBD1. CDR3 length equals 16 residues. Germline lookup yields CDR1 MDHEN and CDR2 SYDVKM. Unmatched junction bases numbered 11, after V lost 5 bases and J lost 7 bases. The CDR3 loop reads CASSLPGQGARGGYTF. The DNA for the CDR3 is TGTGCCAGCAGTCTTCCGGGACAGGGGGCCCGCGGTGGCTACACCTTC.

The chain combines TRBV6-6 with TRBJ2-7; 8 bases align to TRBD1. V dropped 6 bases and J dropped 0; count of bases not matched to a gene: 4. Germline V lookup: CDR1 MNHNY, CDR2 SVGAGI (reference sequence). CDR3 length: 14 residues. The CDR3 sequence: CASRGQELSYEQYF. CDR3 bases: TGTGCCAGCAGGGGACAGGAGCTCTCCTACGAGCAGTACTTC.

To note about this clone: The same CDR3 arises from other DNA sequences in this sample as well. J is TRBJ2-2 and V is TRBV4-3, with TRBD1 identical over 7 bases. The CDR3 totals 14 residues. V shed 1 base and J 7 bases; nucleotides not matched to a gene: 3. Germline values: CDR1 LGHNA, CDR2 YSLEER. This CDR3 is CASSQGQGGGELFF. The CDR3 DNA follows: TGCGCCAGCAGCCAAGGACAGGGCGGCGGGGAGCTGTTTTTT.

Turning to this clone: The junction and the germline gene differ at one end; a read error may be behind it. This chain links TRBV28 with TRBJ1-1; 9 bases agree with TRBD1. The CDR3 is 13 residues long. Germline lookup yields CDR1 MDHEN and CDR2 SYDVKM. The CDR3 DNA sequence: TGTGCCAGCAGTGACAGGGGGAACCCTGAAGCTTTCTTT. Protein: CASSDRGNPEAFF.

This clone was picked up one time. The chain links TRBV9 to TRBJ2-7, with D possibly being TRBD1 (5 bases). Germline CDR1 and CDR2: SGDLS and YYNGEE. V was cut by 3 bases and J by 6 bases, with 13 bases left in between. This CDR3 contains 13 residues. Written as DNA, the CDR3 is TGTGCCAGCAGCGCGACGCAGGGCTCCGAGCAGTACTTC. Amino acids: CASSATQGSEQYF.

The chain has TRBV28 and TRBJ1-1, with D unclear. The CDR3 length is 14 residues. V lost 3 bases, J lost 4 bases, and 12 bases lay in between. Germline V gene data show CDR1 as MDHEN and CDR2 as SYDVKM. CDR3 residues: CASSFRGVVTEAFF. The CDR3 bases are TGTGCCAGCAGTTTTAGAGGAGTAGTCACTGAAGCTTTCTTT.

This chain links TRBV27 with TRBJ1-2, with D tentatively TRBD1 (5 bases). V was pared by 8 bases and J by 3 bases, with 10 bases between. This CDR3 contains 12 residues. The germline gives CDR1 MNHEY, CDR2 SMNVEV (reference sequence). CDR3 loop: CASRTGDYGYTF. The CDR3 region has the DNA TGTGCCAGCCGTACAGGAGACTATGGCTACACCTTC.

The CDR3 loop reads CASSGIDRGDNQPQHF. The DNA of the CDR3 is TGTGCCAGTAGTGGGATTGACAGGGGTGACAATCAGCCCCAGCATTTT. The chain links TRBV19 to TRBJ1-5; 8 bases fit TRBD1. V gave up 5 bases and J gave up 3 bases; unmatched junction bases: 9. The CDR3 runs to 16 residues. CDR1 is LNHDA, CDR2 SQIVND, per germline (reference sequence).